The rows below give T cell receptor beta chains drawn from one sample of a study of cytomegalovirus exposure and HLA in healthy donors. Libraries were prepared by immunoSEQ multiplex PCR; TCRdb keeps only in-frame clonotypes and omits some of them. The sample has around 140,000 clones, approximately 78% seen once. Sequences were obtained from PBMCs. Every receptor here comes from a woman in her forties or fifties in good health and CMV-seropositive. Each CDR3 is given with its conserved first and last residue. The D gene is left open where the match is weak. Clone size is not always given. Where it is, it says once, few, many or a class for expanded clones.

j_gene: TRBJ2-5; d_gene: TRBD2; abundance: NA; len: 16; v_gene: TRBV5-1; CDR3aa: CASSSRLAGGQETQYF
j_gene: TRBJ1-1; d_gene: NA; abundance: NA; len: 14; v_gene: TRBV9; CDR3aa: CASSVAPGNTEAFF
j_gene: TRBJ2-1; d_gene: NA; abundance: NA; len: 15; v_gene: TRBV10-1; CDR3aa: CASKPDGLADNEQFF
j_gene: TRBJ2-3; d_gene: TRBD2; abundance: NA; len: 19; v_gene: TRBV28; CDR3aa: CASSLKSGLAGGRTDTQYF
j_gene: TRBJ2-7; d_gene: NA; abundance: NA; len: 13; v_gene: TRBV4-3; CDR3aa: CASSQEYGYEQYF
j_gene: TRBJ1-2; d_gene: TRBD1; abundance: NA; len: 18; v_gene: TRBV30; CDR3aa: CAQGKDRGFLYVLGGYTF
j_gene: TRBJ2-2; d_gene: TRBD1; abundance: NA; len: 13; v_gene: TRBV29-1; CDR3aa: CSVDRGITGELFF
j_gene: NA; d_gene: NA; abundance: NA; len: 12; v_gene: TRBV30; CDR3aa: CAWSRGYYEQYF
j_gene: TRBJ2-1; d_gene: TRBD2; abundance: NA; len: 15; v_gene: TRBV29-1; CDR3aa: CSVESGGRRMNEQFF
j_gene: TRBJ2-1; d_gene: TRBD1; abundance: NA; len: 16; v_gene: TRBV7-8; CDR3aa: CASTQPGQGSYNEQFF
j_gene: TRBJ2-4; d_gene: TRBD1; abundance: NA; len: 15; v_gene: TRBV5-1; CDR3aa: CASSNRQGAKNIQYF
j_gene: TRBJ2-6; d_gene: TRBD1; abundance: NA; len: 14; v_gene: TRBV2; CDR3aa: CASSGTGSTNVLTF
j_gene: TRBJ1-1; d_gene: TRBD1; abundance: NA; len: 15; v_gene: TRBV28; CDR3aa: CASRRQGYPNTEAFF
j_gene: TRBJ2-3; d_gene: TRBD2; abundance: once; len: 14; v_gene: TRBV6-5; CDR3aa: CASKLAASTDTQYF
j_gene: TRBJ2-2; d_gene: TRBD2; abundance: NA; len: 13; v_gene: TRBV10-3; CDR3aa: CAVTSGRTGELFF
j_gene: TRBJ1-2; d_gene: NA; abundance: NA; len: 14; v_gene: TRBV5-1; CDR3aa: CASNLGTGNYGYTF
j_gene: TRBJ2-2; d_gene: NA; abundance: NA; len: 18; v_gene: TRBV5-1; CDR3aa: CASSLVIRGDFSARELFF
j_gene: TRBJ1-4; d_gene: NA; abundance: NA; len: 15; v_gene: TRBV4-1; CDR3aa: CASSHPDRRSEKLFF
j_gene: TRBJ2-7; d_gene: NA; abundance: NA; len: 16; v_gene: TRBV7-6; CDR3aa: CASSLAQAGAFWEQYF
j_gene: TRBJ2-1; d_gene: TRBD2; abundance: once; len: 16; v_gene: TRBV7-9; CDR3aa: CASSYGTSGRVYEQFF
j_gene: TRBJ1-3; d_gene: NA; abundance: NA; len: 15; v_gene: TRBV5-1; CDR3aa: CASSVVPGGEATIYF
j_gene: TRBJ1-2; d_gene: NA; abundance: few; len: 14; v_gene: TRBV6-5; CDR3aa: CASSSPGREGGYTF
j_gene: TRBJ1-2; d_gene: NA; abundance: NA; len: 15; v_gene: TRBV7-2; CDR3aa: CASSPGGPTNYGYTF
j_gene: TRBJ1-4; d_gene: TRBD1; abundance: once; len: 15; v_gene: TRBV4-3; CDR3aa: CASSEKRDRGEKLFF
j_gene: TRBJ2-5; d_gene: TRBD2; abundance: NA; len: 17; v_gene: TRBV2; CDR3aa: CASSEGLAVGFQETQYF
j_gene: TRBJ1-2; d_gene: TRBD1; abundance: NA; len: 16; v_gene: TRBV6-5; CDR3aa: CASSYVRTGGNYGYTF
j_gene: TRBJ2-7; d_gene: TRBD1; abundance: NA; len: 14; v_gene: TRBV2; CDR3aa: CASNPGTGSYEQYF
j_gene: TRBJ2-3; d_gene: NA; abundance: few; len: 14; v_gene: TRBV7-7; CDR3aa: CASSSTTSTDTQYF
j_gene: TRBJ2-7; d_gene: NA; abundance: NA; len: 16; v_gene: TRBV5-1; CDR3aa: CASSHPRYEGSYEQYF
j_gene: TRBJ2-5; d_gene: NA; abundance: NA; len: 13; v_gene: TRBV30; CDR3aa: CAWSALAQETQYF
j_gene: TRBJ1-2; d_gene: TRBD1; abundance: NA; len: 12; v_gene: TRBV28; CDR3aa: CASSGTAYGYTF
j_gene: TRBJ2-2; d_gene: TRBD2; abundance: NA; len: 16; v_gene: TRBV2; CDR3aa: CASSRGTSGWVGELFF
j_gene: TRBJ2-3; d_gene: NA; abundance: NA; len: 16; v_gene: TRBV7-9; CDR3aa: CASSRLEDTSTDTQYF
j_gene: TRBJ2-7; d_gene: TRBD1; abundance: NA; len: 17; v_gene: TRBV29-1; CDR3aa: CSVEDLSPGTGSVEQYF
j_gene: TRBJ2-1; d_gene: TRBD1; abundance: NA; len: 17; v_gene: TRBV11-2; CDR3aa: CASSLDRTGGHRDEQFF
j_gene: TRBJ2-1; d_gene: NA; abundance: NA; len: 18; v_gene: TRBV2; CDR3aa: CASSEATDSSSSYNEQFF